This is a list of T cell receptor beta chains from one sample in a study of blood T cell repertoires in COVID-19. TCRdb's copy holds only in-frame clones and misses some; the assay was immunoSEQ multiplex PCR. The data hold about 320,000 clones, with 89% observed a single time. Material for sequencing was peripheral blood. Receptors originate from a man between 18 and 29 years old who had recovered from COVID-19. The CDR3 runs from the conserved cysteine through the conserved F or W. Each record gives: clone size, D gene, V gene, J gene, CDR3 DNA, CDR3 protein. A D gene is named only where the DNA matches it firmly. Size tells how often a clone was seen (once, few, many) or the class of an expanded clone, and some rows leave it out.

abundance: NA; d_gene: NA; v_gene: TRBV6-2/TRBV6-3; j_gene: TRBJ2-3; CDR3nt: TGTGCCAGCAGTTACTCGATTGGGGGGTTGGTCAGAGATACGCAGTATTTT; CDR3aa: CASSYSIGGLVRDTQYF
abundance: NA; d_gene: NA; v_gene: TRBV19; j_gene: TRBJ2-7; CDR3nt: TGTGCCACCCAGAGGGTCGGGGGGCACTCCTACGAGCAGTACTTC; CDR3aa: CATQRVGGHSYEQYF
abundance: NA; d_gene: NA; v_gene: TRBV7-6; j_gene: TRBJ1-1; CDR3nt: TGTGCCAGCAGCCTGACAGGTTTAAGGACTGAAGCTTTCTTT; CDR3aa: CASSLTGLRTEAFF
abundance: NA; d_gene: TRBD2; v_gene: TRBV20-1; j_gene: TRBJ2-1; CDR3nt: TGCAGTGCTAGTTGGAGCCTCAGAGGGGACTACAGTGAGCAGTTCTTC; CDR3aa: CSASWSLRGDYSEQFF
abundance: NA; d_gene: NA; v_gene: TRBV9; j_gene: TRBJ1-1; CDR3nt: TGTGCCAGCAGCGTGCACCTCTCAGCGAGGGATGGCACTGAAGCTTTCTTT; CDR3aa: CASSVHLSARDGTEAFF
abundance: once; d_gene: NA; v_gene: TRBV30; j_gene: TRBJ2-3; CDR3nt: TGTGCCTGGAGTGTACAGGACAGTAGCACAGATACGCAGTATTTT; CDR3aa: CAWSVQDSSTDTQYF
abundance: NA; d_gene: TRBD1; v_gene: TRBV9; j_gene: TRBJ2-1; CDR3nt: TGTGCCAGCAGCCCGGGACAGGGGGCTAGGGATGAGCAGTTCTTC; CDR3aa: CASSPGQGARDEQFF
abundance: NA; d_gene: NA; v_gene: TRBV7-2; j_gene: TRBJ1-1; CDR3nt: TGTGCCAGCAGCGGCCGCGGGGGTCGAGAAGCTTTCTTT; CDR3aa: CASSGRGGREAFF
abundance: NA; d_gene: NA; v_gene: TRBV19; j_gene: TRBJ1-2; CDR3nt: TGTGCCAGTAGTTACACAGTTGGCTACACCTTC; CDR3aa: CASSYTVGYTF
abundance: once; d_gene: TRBD1; v_gene: TRBV4-3; j_gene: TRBJ1-2; CDR3nt: TGCGCCAGCAGCCAAGATGGGACAGGAGGCTATGGCTACACCTTC; CDR3aa: CASSQDGTGGYGYTF
abundance: NA; d_gene: NA; v_gene: TRBV19; j_gene: TRBJ1-5; CDR3nt: TGTGCCATAGCATTCAGCGGGGACGGCAATCAGCCCCAGCATTTT; CDR3aa: CAIAFSGDGNQPQHF
abundance: NA; d_gene: NA; v_gene: TRBV9; j_gene: TRBJ2-3; CDR3nt: TGTGCCAGCAGCGTAGCGGGATGGGGGGGGCGAGGAGATACGCAGTATTTT; CDR3aa: CASSVAGWGGRGDTQYF
abundance: NA; d_gene: TRBD1; v_gene: TRBV6-1; j_gene: TRBJ1-4; CDR3nt: TGTGCCAGCAGTGAAGGACAGGGGGCCCGGACTAATGAAAAACTGTTTTTT; CDR3aa: CASSEGQGARTNEKLFF
abundance: NA; d_gene: NA; v_gene: TRBV2; j_gene: TRBJ2-7; CDR3nt: TGTGCCAGCAGTGCCGGGACTTCAGCCTACGAGCAGTACTTC; CDR3aa: CASSAGTSAYEQYF
abundance: NA; d_gene: TRBD2; v_gene: TRBV9; j_gene: TRBJ2-1; CDR3nt: TGTGCCAGCAGCGCTCCCATTAGCGGGAGGTCCTACAATGAGCAGTTCTTC; CDR3aa: CASSAPISGRSYNEQFF
abundance: NA; d_gene: NA; v_gene: TRBV27; j_gene: TRBJ1-6; CDR3nt: TGTGCCAGCAGTCCGGGACAATATAATTCACCCCTCCACTTT; CDR3aa: CASSPGQYNSPLHF
abundance: NA; d_gene: TRBD1; v_gene: TRBV7-6; j_gene: TRBJ2-2; CDR3nt: TGTGCCAGCAGCTTAGAGGACAGGGGTTTCACCGGGGAGCTGTTTTTT; CDR3aa: CASSLEDRGFTGELFF
abundance: NA; d_gene: TRBD1; v_gene: TRBV7-9; j_gene: TRBJ2-7; CDR3nt: TGTGCCAGCAGCCCCTGGGGGACAGGTTTAGAGGAGCAGTACTTC; CDR3aa: CASSPWGTGLEEQYF
abundance: NA; d_gene: NA; v_gene: TRBV6-6; j_gene: TRBJ1-5; CDR3nt: TGTGCCAGCAGTTACGGTTACAGGGTCAATCAGCCCCAGCATTTT; CDR3aa: CASSYGYRVNQPQHF
abundance: once; d_gene: TRBD2; v_gene: TRBV11-3; j_gene: TRBJ2-7; CDR3nt: TGTGCCAGCAGCCGGACCGGGACTAGCGGATACGAGCAGTACTTC; CDR3aa: CASSRTGTSGYEQYF
abundance: NA; d_gene: TRBD2; v_gene: TRBV13; j_gene: TRBJ2-7; CDR3nt: TGTGCCAGCAGCTTAGTTGGGCGGGGGGTCTCCTACGAGCAGTACTTC; CDR3aa: CASSLVGRGVSYEQYF
abundance: NA; d_gene: NA; v_gene: TRBV4-1; j_gene: TRBJ2-7; CDR3nt: TGCGCCAGCAGCCAAGATAGTCGGGGGCAGTACTTC; CDR3aa: CASSQDSRGQYF
abundance: NA; d_gene: TRBD1; v_gene: TRBV5-4; j_gene: TRBJ2-7; CDR3nt: TGTGCCAGCAGCTCCGGGACAGGGTTCTTCCCCTACGAGCAGTACTTC; CDR3aa: CASSSGTGFFPYEQYF
abundance: NA; d_gene: NA; v_gene: TRBV6-2/TRBV6-3; j_gene: TRBJ1-2; CDR3nt: TGTGCCAGCAGTTATTTTGCACAAGGGAGCTATGGCTACACCTTC; CDR3aa: CASSYFAQGSYGYTF
abundance: NA; d_gene: NA; v_gene: TRBV27; j_gene: TRBJ1-2; CDR3nt: TGTGCCAGCAGCGAGGTTGGGGGGGGCTACACCTTC; CDR3aa: CASSEVGGGYTF
abundance: once; d_gene: NA; v_gene: TRBV5-1; j_gene: TRBJ1-6; CDR3nt: TGCGCCAGCAGCTTCGGGGTGGATTCACCCCTCCACTTT; CDR3aa: CASSFGVDSPLHF
abundance: NA; d_gene: NA; v_gene: TRBV6-5; j_gene: TRBJ2-1; CDR3nt: TGTGCCAGCAGTTATCGGCGGCTGAACAATGAGCAGTTCTTC; CDR3aa: CASSYRRLNNEQFF
abundance: NA; d_gene: NA; v_gene: TRBV19; j_gene: TRBJ2-7; CDR3nt: TGTGCCAGTAGCGTAGCCGCAGTGGATTTGGAGCAGTACTTC; CDR3aa: CASSVAAVDLEQYF
abundance: NA; d_gene: NA; v_gene: TRBV7-9; j_gene: TRBJ2-5; CDR3nt: TGTGCCAGCAGCCGAGACTCAGAGACCCAGTACTTC; CDR3aa: CASSRDSETQYF
abundance: NA; d_gene: NA; v_gene: TRBV12-3/TRBV12-4; j_gene: TRBJ1-1; CDR3nt: TGTGCCAGCAGTTGGGCGAACACTGAAGCTTTCTTT; CDR3aa: CASSWANTEAFF
abundance: NA; d_gene: TRBD1; v_gene: TRBV19; j_gene: TRBJ1-2; CDR3nt: TGTGCCAGTAGTATAGAGGGGACAGGAGTCTATGGCTACACCTTC; CDR3aa: CASSIEGTGVYGYTF
abundance: NA; d_gene: NA; v_gene: TRBV7-9; j_gene: TRBJ2-2; CDR3nt: TGTGCCAGCAGCTTAGGTCAGGGAGGCGCCGGGGAGCTGTTTTTT; CDR3aa: CASSLGQGGAGELFF
abundance: NA; d_gene: TRBD2; v_gene: TRBV2; j_gene: TRBJ2-3; CDR3nt: TGTGCCAGCTCACGACTAGCCGCTATTAGCACAGATACGCAGTATTTT; CDR3aa: CASSRLAAISTDTQYF
abundance: few; d_gene: NA; v_gene: TRBV19; j_gene: TRBJ1-6; CDR3nt: TGTGCCAGTAGGAACGGGGTATTAGCTTCACCCCTCCACTTT; CDR3aa: CASRNGVLASPLHF
abundance: NA; d_gene: NA; v_gene: TRBV6-1; j_gene: TRBJ1-6; CDR3nt: TGTGCCGGGAGTGGTGGGGCATCACCTTCAAATTCACCCCTCCACTTT; CDR3aa: CAGSGGASPSNSPLHF
abundance: NA; d_gene: TRBD1; v_gene: TRBV2; j_gene: TRBJ1-2; CDR3nt: TGTGCCAGCAAACTCGACAGGGACTATGGCTACACCTTC; CDR3aa: CASKLDRDYGYTF
abundance: NA; d_gene: NA; v_gene: TRBV30; j_gene: TRBJ2-3; CDR3nt: TGTGCCTGGAGACCGGGGGATACGCAGTATTTT; CDR3aa: CAWRPGDTQYF
abundance: NA; d_gene: TRBD1; v_gene: TRBV13; j_gene: TRBJ2-1; CDR3nt: TGTGCCAGCAGCACCTACGGGACAGCTGACAATGAGCAGTTCTTC; CDR3aa: CASSTYGTADNEQFF
abundance: NA; d_gene: NA; v_gene: TRBV5-6; j_gene: TRBJ2-2; CDR3nt: TGTGCCAGCAGCTTGGCGACAGTAAACACCGGGGAGCTGTTTTTT; CDR3aa: CASSLATVNTGELFF